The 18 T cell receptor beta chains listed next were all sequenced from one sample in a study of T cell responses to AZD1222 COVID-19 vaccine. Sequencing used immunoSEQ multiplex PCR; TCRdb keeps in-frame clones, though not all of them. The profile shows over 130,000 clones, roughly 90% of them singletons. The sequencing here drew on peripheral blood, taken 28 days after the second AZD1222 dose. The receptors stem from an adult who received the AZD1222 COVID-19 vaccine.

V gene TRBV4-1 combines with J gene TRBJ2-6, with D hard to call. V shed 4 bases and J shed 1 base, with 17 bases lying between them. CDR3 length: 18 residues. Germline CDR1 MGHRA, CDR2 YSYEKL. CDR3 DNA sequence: TGCGCCAGCAGCCCCATTCTCGTTCAAGGGTCTGGGGCCAACGTCCTGACTTTC. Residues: CASSPILVQGSGANVLTF.

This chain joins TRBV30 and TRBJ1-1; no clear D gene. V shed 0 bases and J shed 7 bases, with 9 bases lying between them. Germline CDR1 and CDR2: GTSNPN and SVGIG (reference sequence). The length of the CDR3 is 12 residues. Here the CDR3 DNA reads TGTGCCTGGAGTGTACCCCCGATTGAAGCTTTCTTT. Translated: CAWSVPPIEAFF.

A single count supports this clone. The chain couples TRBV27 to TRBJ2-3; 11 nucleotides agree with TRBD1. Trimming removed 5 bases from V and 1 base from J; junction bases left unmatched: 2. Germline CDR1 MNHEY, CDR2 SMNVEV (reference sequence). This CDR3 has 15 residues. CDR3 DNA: TGTGCCAGCAGTAGGACAGGGGGCCGCACAGATACGCAGTATTTT. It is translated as CASSRTGGRTDTQYF.

CDR3 in amino acids: CASSEGNRGNQPQHF. CDR3 DNA: TGTGCCAGCAGTGAAGGGAACAGGGGCAATCAGCCCCAGCATTTT. The V gene is TRBV6-1, the J gene TRBJ1-5; the D gene is possibly TRBD1 (6 bases). Germline V CDR1 and CDR2: MNHNS, SASEGT. V dropped 1 base and J dropped 2 bases, with 9 bases sitting between them. The CDR3 length is 15 residues.

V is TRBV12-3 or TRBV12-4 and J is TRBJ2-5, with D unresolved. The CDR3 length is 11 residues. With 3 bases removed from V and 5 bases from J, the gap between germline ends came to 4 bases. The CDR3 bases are TGTGCCAGCAGTTTCCGGGAGACCCAGTACTTC. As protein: CASSFRETQYF.

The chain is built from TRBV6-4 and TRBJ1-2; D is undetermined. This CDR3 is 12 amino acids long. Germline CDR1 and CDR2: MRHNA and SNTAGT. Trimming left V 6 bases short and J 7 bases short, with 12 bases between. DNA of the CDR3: TGTGCCAGCAGCGACGGAAGGAGTGGCTACACCTTC. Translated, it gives CASSDGRSGYTF.

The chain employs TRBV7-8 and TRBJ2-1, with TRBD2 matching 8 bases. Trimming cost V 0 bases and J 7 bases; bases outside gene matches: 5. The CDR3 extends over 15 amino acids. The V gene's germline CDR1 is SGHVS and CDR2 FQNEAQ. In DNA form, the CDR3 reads TGTGCCAGCAGCTTAGCCGGGAGGGCCATAAATGAGCAGTTCTTC. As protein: CASSLAGRAINEQFF.

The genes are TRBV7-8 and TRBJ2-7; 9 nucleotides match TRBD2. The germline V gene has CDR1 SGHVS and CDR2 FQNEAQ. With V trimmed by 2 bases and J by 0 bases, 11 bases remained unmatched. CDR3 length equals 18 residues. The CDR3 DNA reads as TGTGCCAGCAGCTTATTTGTCACCAGACTAGCGGACTCCTACGAGCAGTACTTC. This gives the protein CASSLFVTRLADSYEQYF.

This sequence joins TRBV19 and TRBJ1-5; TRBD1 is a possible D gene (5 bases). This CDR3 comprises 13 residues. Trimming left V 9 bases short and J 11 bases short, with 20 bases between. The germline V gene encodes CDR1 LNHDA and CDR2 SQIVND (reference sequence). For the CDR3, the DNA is TGTGCCAGCGGACCTTCAAATAGGGACGCCCAGCATTTT. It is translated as CASGPSNRDAQHF.

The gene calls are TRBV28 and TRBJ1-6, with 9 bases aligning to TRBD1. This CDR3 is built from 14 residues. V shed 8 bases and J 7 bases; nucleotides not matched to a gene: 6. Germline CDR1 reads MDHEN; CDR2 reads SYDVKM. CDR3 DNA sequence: TGTGCCAGCGTCGTAGGGACAGGGAATTCACCCCTCCACTTT. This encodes CASVVGTGNSPLHF.

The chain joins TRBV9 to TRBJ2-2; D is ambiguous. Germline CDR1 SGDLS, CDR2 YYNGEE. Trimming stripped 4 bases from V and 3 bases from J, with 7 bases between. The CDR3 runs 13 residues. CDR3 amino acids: CASSSRDTGELFF. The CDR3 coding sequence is TGTGCCAGCAGCTCCCGAGACACCGGGGAGCTGTTTTTT.

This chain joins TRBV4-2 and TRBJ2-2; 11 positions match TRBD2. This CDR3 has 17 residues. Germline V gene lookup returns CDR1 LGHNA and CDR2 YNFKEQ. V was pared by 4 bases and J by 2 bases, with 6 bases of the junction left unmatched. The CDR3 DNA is TGTGCCAGCAGCCTCCACCTAGCGGGAGGCAACACCGGGGAGCTGTTTTTT. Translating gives CASSLHLAGGNTGELFF.

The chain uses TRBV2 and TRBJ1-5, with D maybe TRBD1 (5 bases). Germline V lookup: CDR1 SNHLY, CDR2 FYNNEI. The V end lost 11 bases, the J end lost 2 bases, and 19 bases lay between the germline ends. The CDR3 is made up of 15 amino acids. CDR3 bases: TGTGCCCTCGGCAGGGACTTCGGGGGCAATCAGCCCCAGCATTTT. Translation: CALGRDFGGNQPQHF. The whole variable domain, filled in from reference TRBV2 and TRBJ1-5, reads EPEVTQTPSHQVTQMGQEVILRCVPISNHLYFYWYRQILGQKVEFLVSFYNNEISEKSEIFDDQFSVERPDGSNFTLKIRSTKLEDSAMYFCALGRDFGGNQPQHFGDGTRLSIL.

CDR3 residues: CASSSGRNNGYTF. CDR3 sequence (DNA): TGTGCCAGCAGCTCGGGACGGAATAATGGCTACACCTTC. The V and J genes are TRBV28 and TRBJ1-2; a possible D gene is TRBD1 (5 bases). Between the trimmed V and J ends, which lost 6 bases and 6 bases, there was a span of 14 bases. Germline V gene sequence: CDR1 MDHEN, CDR2 SYDVKM. CDR3 length: 13 residues.

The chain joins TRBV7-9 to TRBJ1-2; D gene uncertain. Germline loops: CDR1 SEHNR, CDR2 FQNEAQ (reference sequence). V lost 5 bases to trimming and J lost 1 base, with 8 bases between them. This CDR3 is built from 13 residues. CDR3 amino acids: CASSHDLNYGYTF. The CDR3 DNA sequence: TGTGCCAGCAGCCACGACCTTAACTATGGCTACACCTTC.

CDR3: CASIRGTTPYNSPLHF. CDR3 DNA sequence: TGTGCCAGCATTAGAGGGACAACGCCATATAATTCACCCCTCCACTTT. The rearrangement uses TRBV2 and TRBJ1-6, with a possible D match to TRBD1 (6 bases). V lost 7 bases to trimming and J lost 4 bases, with 17 bases between them. There are 16 residues in the CDR3. CDR1 is SNHLY and CDR2 is FYNNEI in the germline V gene.

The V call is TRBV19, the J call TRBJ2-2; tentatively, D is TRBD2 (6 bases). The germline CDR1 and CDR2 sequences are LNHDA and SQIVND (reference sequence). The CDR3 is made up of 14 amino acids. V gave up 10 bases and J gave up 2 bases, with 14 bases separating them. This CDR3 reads CATLGGLNTGELFF. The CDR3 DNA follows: TGTGCCACCCTCGGGGGACTCAACACCGGGGAGCTGTTTTTT.

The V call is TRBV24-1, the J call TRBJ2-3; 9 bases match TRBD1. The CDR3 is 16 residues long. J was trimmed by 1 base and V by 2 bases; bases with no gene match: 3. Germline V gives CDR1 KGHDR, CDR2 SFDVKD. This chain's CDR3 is CATSDYRTGGTDTQYF. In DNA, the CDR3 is TGTGCCACCAGTGATTACCGGACAGGGGGCACAGATACGCAGTATTTT.